This TCR beta chain was documented in a study of cytomegalovirus exposure and HLA in healthy donors. Study-level results: Beyond CMV serostatus, there was no information to go on about immune exposure.

As concerns this clone: Its antigen is undetermined.

Primers included in the PCR were 60 Vbeta and 13 Jbeta primers. The data were produced by immunoSEQ multiplex PCR, yet TCRdb's version contains in-frame clones alone and is incomplete. The top ten hold under 2.5% of the sample, which has 150,000 to 200,000 clones, under 85% seen once. Not recorded for this donor was the CMV serostatus. The CDR3 spans 13 residues. Germline CDR1 is SEHNR and CDR2 is FQNEAQ (reference sequence). Losses at the gene ends were 5 bases for V and 7 bases for J; bases not matched to a gene: 6. Sequenced: PBMCs. The origin of this receptor is a human donor in good health. This chain joins TRBV7-9 and TRBJ1-2; 8 nucleotides line up with TRBD1. In DNA form, the CDR3 reads TGTGCCAGCAGCCAAAGCGGACAGGGTGGCTACACCTTC. This sequence encodes CASSQSGQGGYTF.